This T cell receptor beta chain was recovered during a study of regulatory T cells in long-lasting Graves disease. Points from the study as a whole: TRBV28, TRBJ1-2 and TRBJ2-5 emerged as the favored segments in persistent disease.

Investigators prepared the TCR beta libraries by applying iRepertoire HTBI primers and Arm-PCR of CDR3 regions. TCRdb used MiXCR to reprocess the multiplex PCR reads, holding one entry per CDR3 protein. The data contain about 540,000 distinct CDR3 sequences, approximately 13% of them singletons. Germline CDR1 and CDR2: SGHNT and YYREEE (reference sequence). The CDR3 is 15 amino acids. Trimming took 5 bases from V and 2 from J; bases not matched to a gene: 8. In its sample, this clonotype was seen many times. Its specificity is not known. The time point denotes: newly diagnosed GD, antithyroid drugs for less than 3 months. Following extraction of RNA from PBMCs, that RNA was used to make the TCR library. These data were also filed under a second study, of T cells in Graves' hyperthyroidism and ophthalmopathy.

The genes are TRBV5-4 and TRBJ2-3; TRBD2 aligns across 7 bases. This receptor was obtained from a man aged 25 to 45 with Graves disease. The material sequenced was peripheral blood mononuclear cells (PBMCs), taken at new diagnosis, from a patient treated with antithyroid drugs. The CDR3, as DNA: TGTGCCAGCAGAGATAAGAGCGGGAACACAGATACGCAGTATTTT. Translating it yields CASRDKSGNTDTQYF.